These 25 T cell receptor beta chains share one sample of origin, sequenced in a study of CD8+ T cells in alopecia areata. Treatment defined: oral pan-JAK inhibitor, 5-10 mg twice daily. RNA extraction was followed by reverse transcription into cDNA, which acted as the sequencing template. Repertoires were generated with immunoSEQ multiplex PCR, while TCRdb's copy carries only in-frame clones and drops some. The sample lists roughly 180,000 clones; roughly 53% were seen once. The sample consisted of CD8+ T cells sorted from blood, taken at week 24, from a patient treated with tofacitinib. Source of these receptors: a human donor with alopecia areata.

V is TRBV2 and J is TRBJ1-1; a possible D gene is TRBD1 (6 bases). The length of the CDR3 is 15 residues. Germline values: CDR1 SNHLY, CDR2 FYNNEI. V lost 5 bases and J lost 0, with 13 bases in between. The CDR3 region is CASSTPQGVNTEAFF. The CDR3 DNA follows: TGTGCCAGCAGTACCCCACAGGGAGTGAACACTGAAGCTTTCTTT.

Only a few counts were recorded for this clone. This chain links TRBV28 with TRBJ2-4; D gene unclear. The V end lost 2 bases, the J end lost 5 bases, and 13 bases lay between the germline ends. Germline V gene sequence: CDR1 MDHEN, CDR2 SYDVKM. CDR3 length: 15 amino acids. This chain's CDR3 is CASSLPPKNENIQYF. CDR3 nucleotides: TGTGCCAGCAGTTTACCACCAAAAAACGAAAACATTCAGTACTTC.

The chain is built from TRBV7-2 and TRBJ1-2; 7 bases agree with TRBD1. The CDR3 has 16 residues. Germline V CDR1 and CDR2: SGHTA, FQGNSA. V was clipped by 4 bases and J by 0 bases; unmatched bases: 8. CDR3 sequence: CASSSTEGQSNYGYTF. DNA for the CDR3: TGTGCCAGCAGCTCGACTGAGGGACAGTCTAACTATGGCTACACCTTC.

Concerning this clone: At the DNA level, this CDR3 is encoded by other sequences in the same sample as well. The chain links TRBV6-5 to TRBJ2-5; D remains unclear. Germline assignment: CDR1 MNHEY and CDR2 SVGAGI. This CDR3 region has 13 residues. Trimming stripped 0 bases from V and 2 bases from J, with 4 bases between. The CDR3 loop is CASSYSGQETQYF. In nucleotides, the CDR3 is TGTGCCAGCAGTTACTCGGGACAAGAGACCCAGTACTTC.

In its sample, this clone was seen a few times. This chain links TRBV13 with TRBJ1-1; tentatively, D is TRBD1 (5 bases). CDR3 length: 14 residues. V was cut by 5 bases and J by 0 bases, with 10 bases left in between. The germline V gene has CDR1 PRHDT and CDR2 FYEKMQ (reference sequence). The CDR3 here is CASSMDNMNTEAFF. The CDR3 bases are TGTGCCAGCAGCATGGACAACATGAACACTGAAGCTTTCTTT. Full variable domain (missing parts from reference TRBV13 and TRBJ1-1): AAGVIQSPRHLIKEKRETATLKCYPIPRHDTVYWYQQGPGQDPQFLISFYEKMQSDKGSIPDRFSAQQFSDYHSELNMSSLELGDSALYFCASSMDNMNTEAFFGQGTRLTVV.

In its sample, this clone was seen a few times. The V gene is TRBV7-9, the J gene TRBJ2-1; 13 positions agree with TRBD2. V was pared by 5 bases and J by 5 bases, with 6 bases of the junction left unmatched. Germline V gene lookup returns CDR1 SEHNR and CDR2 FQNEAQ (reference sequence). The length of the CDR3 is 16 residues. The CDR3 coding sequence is TGTGCCAGCAGCGAGGGACTAGCGGGGACTCACAATGAGCAGTTCTTC. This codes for CASSEGLAGTHNEQFF.

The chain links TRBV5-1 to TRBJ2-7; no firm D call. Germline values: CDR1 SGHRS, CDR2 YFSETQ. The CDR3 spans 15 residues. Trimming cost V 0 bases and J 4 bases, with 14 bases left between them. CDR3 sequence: CASSLGIGGVYEQYF. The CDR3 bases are TGCGCCAGCAGCTTGGGGATCGGTGGAGTGTACGAGCAGTACTTC.

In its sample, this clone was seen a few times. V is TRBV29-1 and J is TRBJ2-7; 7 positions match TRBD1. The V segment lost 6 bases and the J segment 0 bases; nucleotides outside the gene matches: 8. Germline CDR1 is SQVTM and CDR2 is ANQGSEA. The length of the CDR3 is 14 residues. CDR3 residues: CSVFPGTDSYEQYF. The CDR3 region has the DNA TGCAGCGTATTTCCCGGGACAGACTCCTACGAGCAGTACTTC.

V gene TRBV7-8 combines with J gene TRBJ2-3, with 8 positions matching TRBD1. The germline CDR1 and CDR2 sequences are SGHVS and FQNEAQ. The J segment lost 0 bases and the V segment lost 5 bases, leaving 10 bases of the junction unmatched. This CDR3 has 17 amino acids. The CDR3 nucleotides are TGTGCCAGCAGCCCGGGGACAGGACGTGCTAGCACAGATACGCAGTATTTT. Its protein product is CASSPGTGRASTDTQYF.

CDR3 in amino acids: CASSHPGQVGGNQPQHF. Written as DNA, the CDR3 is TGCGCCAGCAGTCACCCGGGACAGGTCGGGGGCAATCAGCCCCAGCATTTT. J is TRBJ1-5 and V is TRBV23-1, with 8 bases aligning to TRBD1. TRBV23-1 is reported as an ORF; its role is uncertain. V dropped 3 bases and J dropped 2; count of bases not matched to a gene: 9. There are 17 residues in the CDR3.

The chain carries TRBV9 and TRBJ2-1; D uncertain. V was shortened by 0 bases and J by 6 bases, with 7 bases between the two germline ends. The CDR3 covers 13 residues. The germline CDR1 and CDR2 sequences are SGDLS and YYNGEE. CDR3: CASSVVLSNEQFF. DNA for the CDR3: TGTGCCAGCAGCGTAGTACTAAGCAATGAGCAGTTCTTC.

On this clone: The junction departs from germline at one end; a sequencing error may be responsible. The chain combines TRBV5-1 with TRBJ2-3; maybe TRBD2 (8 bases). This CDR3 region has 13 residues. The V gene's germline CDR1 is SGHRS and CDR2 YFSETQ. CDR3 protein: CASSPAGGQTPYF. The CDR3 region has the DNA TGCGCCAGCAGCCCCGCGGGGGGACAGACGCCGTATTTT.

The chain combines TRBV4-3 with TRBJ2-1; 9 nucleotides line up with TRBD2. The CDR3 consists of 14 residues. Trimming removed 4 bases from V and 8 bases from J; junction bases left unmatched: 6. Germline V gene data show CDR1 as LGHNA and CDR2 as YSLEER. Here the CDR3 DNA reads TGCGCCAGCAGCCCTGCGGGGGGGCGGGATGAGCAGTTCTTC. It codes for CASSPAGGRDEQFF.

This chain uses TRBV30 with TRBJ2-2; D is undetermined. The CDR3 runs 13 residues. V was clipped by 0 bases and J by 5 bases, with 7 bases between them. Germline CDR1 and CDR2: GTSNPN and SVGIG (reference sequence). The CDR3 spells CAWSVMITGELFF. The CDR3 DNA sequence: TGTGCCTGGAGTGTAATGATTACCGGGGAGCTGTTTTTT.

This CDR3 is CASSPKNDRGYYEQYF. CDR3 DNA sequence: TGCGCCAGCAGCCCGAAAAACGACAGGGGATACTACGAGCAGTACTTC. The rearrangement joins TRBV5-1 to TRBJ2-7; 8 nucleotides match TRBD1. CDR3 length equals 16 residues. The V segment lost 4 bases and the J segment 3 bases; nucleotides outside the gene matches: 12. Germline lookup yields CDR1 SGHRS and CDR2 YFSETQ.

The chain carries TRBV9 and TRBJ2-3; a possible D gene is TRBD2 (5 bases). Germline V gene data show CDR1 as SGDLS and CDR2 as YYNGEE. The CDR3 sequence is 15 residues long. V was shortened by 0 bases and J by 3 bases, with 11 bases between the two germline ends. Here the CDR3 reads CASSVGMEETDTQYF. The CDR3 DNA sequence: TGTGCCAGCAGCGTAGGGATGGAGGAAACAGATACGCAGTATTTT.

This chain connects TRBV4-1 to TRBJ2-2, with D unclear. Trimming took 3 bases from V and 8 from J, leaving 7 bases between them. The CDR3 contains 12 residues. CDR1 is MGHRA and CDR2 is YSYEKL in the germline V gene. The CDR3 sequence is CASSQPVGELFF. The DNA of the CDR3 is TGCGCCAGCAGCCAGCCGGTAGGGGAGCTGTTTTTT.

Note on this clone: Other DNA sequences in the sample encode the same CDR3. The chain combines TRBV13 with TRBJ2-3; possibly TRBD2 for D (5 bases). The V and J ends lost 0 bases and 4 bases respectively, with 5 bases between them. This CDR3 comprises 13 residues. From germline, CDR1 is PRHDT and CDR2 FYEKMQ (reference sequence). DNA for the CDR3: TGTGCCAGCAGCTTAGGGGGAGCAGATACGCAGTATTTT. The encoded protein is CASSLGGADTQYF. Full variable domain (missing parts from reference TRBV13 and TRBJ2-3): AAGVIQSPRHLIKEKRETATLKCYPIPRHDTVYWYQQGPGQDPQFLISFYEKMQSDKGSIPDRFSAQQFSDYHSELNMSSLELGDSALYFCASSLGGADTQYFGPGTRLTVL.

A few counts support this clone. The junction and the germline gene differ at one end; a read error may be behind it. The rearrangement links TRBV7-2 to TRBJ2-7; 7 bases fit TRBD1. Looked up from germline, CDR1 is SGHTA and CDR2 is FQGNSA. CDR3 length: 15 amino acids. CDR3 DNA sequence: TGCGCCAGCAGCCAAGATAGGGGGCAGATCTACGAGCAGTACTTC. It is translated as CASSQDRGQIYEQYF.

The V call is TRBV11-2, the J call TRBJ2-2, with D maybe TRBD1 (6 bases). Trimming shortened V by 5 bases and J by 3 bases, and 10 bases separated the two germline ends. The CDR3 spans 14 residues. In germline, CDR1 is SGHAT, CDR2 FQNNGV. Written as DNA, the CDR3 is TGTGCCAGCAGCCAGGGGCAGTACACCGGGGAGCTGTTTTTT. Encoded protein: CASSQGQYTGELFF.

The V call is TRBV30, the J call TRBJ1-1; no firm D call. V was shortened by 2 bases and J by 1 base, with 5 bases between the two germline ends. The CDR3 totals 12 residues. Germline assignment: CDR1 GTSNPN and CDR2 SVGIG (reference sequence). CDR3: CAWSLENTEAFF. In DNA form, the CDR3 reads TGTGCCTGGAGTCTCGAGAACACTGAAGCTTTCTTT.

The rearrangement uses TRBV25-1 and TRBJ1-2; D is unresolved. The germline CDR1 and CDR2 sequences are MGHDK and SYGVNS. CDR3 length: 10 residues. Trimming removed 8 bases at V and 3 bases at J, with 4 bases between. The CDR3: CASYYYGYTF. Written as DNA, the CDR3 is TGTGCCAGCTATTACTATGGCTACACCTTC.

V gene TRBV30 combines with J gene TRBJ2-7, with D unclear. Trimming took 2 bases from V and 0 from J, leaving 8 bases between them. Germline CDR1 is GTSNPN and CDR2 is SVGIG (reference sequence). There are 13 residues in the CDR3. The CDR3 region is CAWSLGSSYEQYF. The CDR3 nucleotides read TGTGCCTGGAGTCTAGGAAGCTCCTACGAGCAGTACTTC.

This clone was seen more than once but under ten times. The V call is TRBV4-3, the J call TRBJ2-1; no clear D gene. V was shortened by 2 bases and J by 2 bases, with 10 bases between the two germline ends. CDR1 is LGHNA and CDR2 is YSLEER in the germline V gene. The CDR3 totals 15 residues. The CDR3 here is CASSQSPSTYNEQFF. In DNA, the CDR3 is TGCGCCAGCAGCCAATCCCCGAGCACCTACAATGAGCAGTTCTTC.

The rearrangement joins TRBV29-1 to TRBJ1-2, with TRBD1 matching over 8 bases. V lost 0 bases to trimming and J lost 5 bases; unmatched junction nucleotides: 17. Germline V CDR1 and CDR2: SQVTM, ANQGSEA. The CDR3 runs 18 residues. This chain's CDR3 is CSVEENRNRVQGAYGYTF. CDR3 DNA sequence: TGCAGCGTTGAAGAAAATAGGAACAGGGTCCAGGGGGCGTATGGCTACACCTTC.